The 30 T cell receptor beta chains presented below share a single source sample, sequenced in a study of CD8 T cells in Susac syndrome. Random hexamers were used to reverse transcribe roughly 0.5 to 1 ug of RNA. TCRdb processed the immunoSEQ multiplex PCR reads anew with MiXCR; each CDR3 protein has one entry. The sample carries 100,000 to 150,000 distinct CDR3 sequences, 75% to 90% recorded once. The sample comprised CD8+ T cells from PBMCs. All receptors come from a human donor with multiple sclerosis.

V gene TRBV2 combines with J gene TRBJ2-1, with 9 bases fitting TRBD2. Germline values: CDR1 SNHLY, CDR2 FYNNEI. Losses at the gene ends were 2 bases for V and 4 bases for J; bases not matched to a gene: 6. The CDR3 runs to 16 residues. The CDR3 loop is CASSESTGLAYNEQFF. The CDR3, as DNA: TGTGCCAGCAGTGAATCCACGGGACTAGCTTACAATGAGCAGTTCTTC. Using reference TRBV2 and TRBJ2-1 for the parts outside the CDR3, the full variable domain is EPEVTQTPSHQVTQMGQEVILRCVPISNHLYFYWYRQILGQKVEFLVSFYNNEISEKSEIFDDQFSVERPDGSNFTLKIRSTKLEDSAMYFCASSESTGLAYNEQFFGPGTRLTVL.

DNA of the CDR3: TGCAGTGCCCGGTCCCGGGACTACTCCGCCAATGAGCAGTTCTTC. It yields the protein CSARSRDYSANEQFF. The chain links TRBV20-1 to TRBJ2-1; 7 bases align to TRBD2. In germline, CDR1 is DFQATT, CDR2 SNEGSKA (reference sequence). V shed 6 bases, J shed 6 bases, and the junction held 14 bases outside the gene matches. The CDR3 loop spans 15 amino acids.

The V gene is TRBV11-2, the J gene TRBJ2-3; D gene uncertain. The length of the CDR3 is 12 residues. CDR1 SGHAT and CDR2 FQNNGV come from the germline V gene. The V and J ends lost 9 bases and 4 bases respectively, with 11 bases between them. CDR3 in DNA: TGTGCCAGTGCTAGTGGCCCAGATACGCAGTATTTT. It yields the protein CASASGPDTQYF.

J is TRBJ2-7 and V is TRBV29-1; D perhaps matches TRBD2 (6 bases). V was clipped by 0 bases and J by 5 bases, with 11 bases between them. Germline V lookup: CDR1 SQVTM, CDR2 ANQGSEA. This CDR3 has 13 amino acids. In DNA, the CDR3 is TGCAGCGTTGAAGAAGGAGGGCCCGACGAGCAGTACTTC. This gives the protein CSVEEGGPDEQYF.

The V call is TRBV3-1, the J call TRBJ1-1; unclear D gene. V lost 1 base to trimming and J lost 0 bases, with 9 bases between them. Germline V CDR1 and CDR2: LGHDT, YNNKEL (reference sequence). The CDR3 runs to 15 residues. The CDR3 sequence: CASSQAPVLNTEAFF. The CDR3 DNA sequence: TGTGCCAGCAGCCAAGCTCCTGTGTTGAACACTGAAGCTTTCTTT.

This chain joins TRBV5-1 and TRBJ1-1, with unresolved D. Germline CDR1 and CDR2: SGHRS and YFSETQ. With 3 bases removed from V and 8 bases from J, the gap between germline ends came to 14 bases. This CDR3 spans 13 amino acids. The CDR3 DNA is TGCGCCAGCAGCTGGGCAGGAGACGGGGAAGCTTTCTTT. Protein sequence: CASSWAGDGEAFF.

This clonotype was detected a few times. The V call is TRBV6-1, the J call TRBJ2-1, with D possibly matching TRBD1 (6 bases). Per germline, CDR1 MNHNS and CDR2 SASEGT. The V end lost 9 bases, the J end lost 3 bases, and 12 bases lay between the germline ends. The CDR3 contains 13 residues. In nucleotides, the CDR3 is TGTGCCAGTTGCGACAGGAGCTACAATGAGCAGTTCTTC. Translation gives CASCDRSYNEQFF.

The chain combines TRBV19 with TRBJ1-1; no clear D. V was cut by 4 bases and J by 4 bases, with 4 bases left in between. CDR1 LNHDA and CDR2 SQIVND come from the germline V gene (reference sequence). The CDR3 runs 11 residues. The CDR3 spells CASSTVTEAFF. The CDR3 DNA reads as TGTGCCAGTAGTACGGTCACTGAAGCTTTCTTT.

V is TRBV30 and J is TRBJ2-6, with a weak D call TRBD1 (6 bases). The germline V gene has CDR1 GTSNPN and CDR2 SVGIG (reference sequence). V was pared by 1 base and J by 2 bases, with 6 bases between. This CDR3 comprises 14 residues. The CDR3 here is CAWSAGAGANVLTF. DNA of the CDR3: TGTGCCTGGAGTGCAGGGGCTGGGGCCAACGTCCTGACTTTC.

The genes are TRBV19 and TRBJ1-2, with TRBD1 identical over 7 bases. V lost 4 bases to trimming and J lost 4 bases; unmatched junction nucleotides: 15. The CDR3 consists of 17 residues. Germline loops: CDR1 LNHDA, CDR2 SQIVND (reference sequence). The CDR3 reads CASSTIDRASLSYGYTF. CDR3 bases: TGTGCCAGTAGTACGATCGACAGGGCATCTCTTTCCTATGGCTACACCTTC.

The chain joins TRBV19 to TRBJ1-1; TRBD1 is a possible D gene (5 bases). This CDR3 contains 13 residues. The germline V gene has CDR1 LNHDA and CDR2 SQIVND (reference sequence). Trimming removed 0 bases from V and 5 bases from J, with 7 bases in between. The CDR3 DNA reads TGTGCCAGTAGTATAGAGGGGCTGACTGAAGCTTTCTTT. Translated: CASSIEGLTEAFF.

V and J are TRBV24-1 and TRBJ1-2; 7 bases align to TRBD1. CDR1 and CDR2 (germline): KGHDR, SFDVKD. CDR3 length: 17 residues. After removal of 4 bases from V and 2 bases from J, the junction contained 12 bases not matched to a gene. The CDR3 sequence is CATSDSGQMGKNYGYTF. DNA for the CDR3: TGTGCCACCAGTGACTCGGGACAGATGGGTAAAAACTATGGCTACACCTTC.

This chain links TRBV27 with TRBJ2-7; TRBD2 agrees at 8 bases. The CDR3 covers 14 residues. Germline CDR1 and CDR2: MNHEY and SMNVEV (reference sequence). Losses at the gene ends were 3 bases for V and 4 bases for J; bases not matched to a gene: 5. The DNA for the CDR3 is TGTGCCAGCAGTTTCCGGGGGGGCGCATACGAGCAGTACTTC. As protein: CASSFRGGAYEQYF.

The table lists this clonotype with a count of one. V and J are TRBV2 and TRBJ1-2; D unresolved. CDR3 size: 13 residues. Germline loops: CDR1 SNHLY, CDR2 FYNNEI. V lost 10 bases and J 2 bases, leaving 14 bases between the germline ends. The CDR3 is CATLGRGNYGYTF. For the CDR3, the DNA is TGTGCCACCTTAGGAAGAGGGAACTATGGCTACACCTTC. Looking up the rest from reference TRBV2 and TRBJ1-2 gives the full variable domain: EPEVTQTPSHQVTQMGQEVILRCVPISNHLYFYWYRQILGQKVEFLVSFYNNEISEKSEIFDDQFSVERPDGSNFTLKIRSTKLEDSAMYFCATLGRGNYGYTFGSGTRLTVV.

This chain links TRBV23-1 with TRBJ2-5; 8 bases agree with TRBD2. TRBV23-1 is an ORF for which the function is uncertain. V lost 4 bases to trimming and J lost 1 base; unmatched junction nucleotides: 14. The CDR3 is 18 residues long. CDR3 bases: TGCGCCAGCAGTCCGGGGGGGGTTGAGCCTGGGCCCCAAGAGACCCAGTACTTC. It encodes CASSPGGVEPGPQETQYF.

The V and J genes are TRBV28 and TRBJ1-1; unclear D gene. V lost 7 bases to trimming and J lost 1 base, with 10 bases between them. Germline V gene sequence: CDR1 MDHEN, CDR2 SYDVKM. The CDR3 runs 13 residues. The CDR3 nucleotides are TGTGCCAGCATGACGGGCCGGAACACTGAAGCTTTCTTT. It encodes CASMTGRNTEAFF.

The chain combines TRBV11-2 with TRBJ1-2, with TRBD1 as a possible D gene (5 bases). The CDR3 length is 14 residues. Between the trimmed V and J ends, which lost 7 bases and 5 bases, there was a span of 17 bases. Germline V gene sequence: CDR1 SGHAT, CDR2 FQNNGV. The CDR3 reads CASTGPGEKYGYTF. As DNA, the CDR3 is TGTGCCAGCACCGGACCGGGGGAAAAGTATGGCTACACCTTC.

The J gene is TRBJ2-2, the V gene TRBV29-1, with D perhaps assigned TRBD1 or TRBD2 (6 bases each). V was trimmed by 3 bases and J by 2 bases, leaving 13 bases between them. Germline V gene lookup returns CDR1 SQVTM and CDR2 ANQGSEA. The CDR3 loop spans 15 amino acids. CDR3 DNA: TGCAGCGTTGAGGGGGGCGCCGATAACACCGGGGAGCTGTTTTTT. This encodes CSVEGGADNTGELFF.

This clonotype has only one observation. This chain connects TRBV27 to TRBJ2-3; TRBD2 aligns across 7 bases. The germline CDR1 and CDR2 sequences are MNHEY and SMNVEV (reference sequence). The CDR3 has 15 residues. V gave up 3 bases and J gave up 3 bases; unmatched junction bases: 6. The CDR3 sequence: CASSLSLAATDTQYF. The CDR3 coding sequence is TGTGCCAGCAGTTTGAGTCTAGCGGCTACAGATACGCAGTATTTT.

This chain links TRBV12-3 or TRBV12-4 with TRBJ2-5, with D perhaps matching TRBD2 (6 bases). The CDR3 loop spans 15 amino acids. Trimming took off 3 bases at V and 4 bases at J, with 15 bases between the two ends. In DNA form, the CDR3 reads TGTGCCAGCAGTTTGCGGGGAGGCCGGAGAGAGACCCAGTACTTC. As protein: CASSLRGGRRETQYF.

A single count supports this clonotype. The chain employs TRBV12-3 or TRBV12-4 and TRBJ2-5, with a tentative D call TRBD2 (6 bases). The CDR3 covers 18 residues. Trimming shortened V by 2 bases and J by 4 bases, and 23 bases separated the two germline ends. CDR3 region: CASSLSDSGVLRRETQYF. The CDR3 nucleotides are TGTGCCAGCAGTTTATCTGATTCGGGAGTTCTGCGTCGAGAGACCCAGTACTTC.

This sequence joins TRBV7-9 and TRBJ1-5; maybe TRBD1 (5 bases). Trimming pared 5 bases from V and 5 bases from J, leaving 13 bases between. CDR1 and CDR2 from the germline V gene are SEHNR and FQNEAQ (reference sequence). The CDR3 totals 14 residues. CDR3 DNA sequence: TGTGCCAGCAGCATGACAGAGACCTATCAGCCCCAGCATTTT. Amino acid sequence: CASSMTETYQPQHF.

This sequence joins TRBV14 and TRBJ1-2, with D unresolved. Trimming removed 2 bases from V and 7 bases from J, with 17 bases in between. In germline, CDR1 is SGHDN, CDR2 FVKESK. This CDR3 comprises 15 residues. The DNA for the CDR3 is TGTGCCAGCAGCCAAAAAAGATTCCCCCGCGTTGGCTACACCTTC. It specifies CASSQKRFPRVGYTF.

The V and J genes are TRBV7-9 and TRBJ2-2, with TRBD1 matching 8 bases. CDR3 length: 13 amino acids. Looked up from germline, CDR1 is SEHNR and CDR2 is FQNEAQ (reference sequence). Trimming took 4 bases from V and 6 from J; bases not matched to a gene: 1. The CDR3 DNA follows: TGTGCCAGCAGCTGGACAGGGTCCGGGGAGCTGTTTTTT. This sequence encodes CASSWTGSGELFF.

The chain couples TRBV12-3 or TRBV12-4 to TRBJ1-5; D is unresolved. V was cut by 7 bases and J by 9 bases, with 16 bases left in between. There are 13 residues in the CDR3. The CDR3 sequence: CASTLQAFWPQHF. The CDR3 nucleotides read TGTGCCAGCACCCTGCAGGCTTTTTGGCCCCAGCATTTT.

The count of this clonotype is one. CDR3 in amino acids: CASSLFLAGSPEQFF. In DNA form, the CDR3 reads TGCGCCAGCAGCTTGTTCCTAGCGGGGTCCCCTGAGCAGTTCTTC. The chain recombines TRBV5-1 with TRBJ2-1; TRBD2 matches 9 bases. From germline, CDR1 is SGHRS and CDR2 YFSETQ. The J segment lost 9 bases and the V segment lost 1 base, leaving 8 bases of the junction unmatched. The CDR3 is 15 amino acids.

V is TRBV4-1 and J is TRBJ2-1, with no clear D. V was pared by 1 base and J by 8 bases, with 6 bases between. Per the germline V gene, CDR1 is MGHRA and CDR2 is YSYEKL. The CDR3 totals 12 residues. In nucleotides, the CDR3 is TGCGCCAGCAGCCAAGGGTTCGATGAGCAGTTCTTC. Translating it yields CASSQGFDEQFF.

The chain couples TRBV5-6 to TRBJ2-3; D gene ambiguous. The CDR3 extends over 16 amino acids. Germline V CDR1 and CDR2: SGHDT, YYEEEE. V shed 4 bases and J shed 0 bases, with 15 bases lying between them. The CDR3 nucleotides are TGTGCCAGCAGCGGACGAGTCCCCCTTAGCACAGATACGCAGTATTTT. It encodes CASSGRVPLSTDTQYF.

This clonotype was seen at least ten times. The J gene is TRBJ2-3, the V gene TRBV6-1; no reliable D call. Per the germline V gene, CDR1 is MNHNS and CDR2 is SASEGT. The V end was cut by 5 bases, the J end by 0 bases, with 3 bases between. This CDR3 comprises 12 residues. The CDR3 loop reads CASSPSTDTQYF. The CDR3 bases are TGTGCCAGCAGTCCGAGCACAGATACGCAGTATTTT.

The gene calls are TRBV11-2 and TRBJ2-7; perhaps TRBD1 as D (5 bases). This CDR3 comprises 18 residues. The ends were cut back, 1 base at V and 4 bases at J, with 23 bases in the middle. Germline loops: CDR1 SGHAT, CDR2 FQNNGV. CDR3 coding DNA: TGTGCCAGCAGCTTAGTAGCCCATGGCAGGGCTCATCGATACGAGCAGTACTTC. This encodes CASSLVAHGRAHRYEQYF. The entire variable domain, with the rest obtained from reference TRBV11-2 and TRBJ2-7, is as follows: EAGVAQSPRYKIIEKRQSVAFWCNPISGHATLYWYQQILGQGPKLLIQFQNNGVVDDSQLPKDRFSAERLKGVDSTLKIQPAKLEDSAVYLCASSLVAHGRAHRYEQYFGPGTRLTVT.